Each of the 15 T cell receptor beta chains below was sequenced from the same sample in a study of regulatory dendritic cells for organ transplantation. Method: immunoSEQ multiplex PCR; TCRdb's copy keeps in-frame clones and lacks some. This sample has 29,000 or so clones, with 75% to 80% found just once. Sequencing was carried out using memory CD4+ T cells from blood. The subset denotes: CD45RO+ memory T cells. These receptors were taken from a human donor in good health.

The chain recombines TRBV6-5 with TRBJ1-5; 7 bases are a match to TRBD1. Germline CDR1 and CDR2: MNHEY and SVGAGI. CDR3 length: 15 residues. The trim removed 4 bases at V and 1 base at J, leaving 4 bases unmatched. In DNA, the CDR3 is TGTGCCAGCAGTTGGGACAGTTCAAGCAATCAGCCCCAGCATTTT. Translated, it gives CASSWDSSSNQPQHF.

This clone has a single count. The rearrangement links TRBV29-1 to TRBJ2-1; D is possibly TRBD2 (5 bases). The CDR3 has 10 amino acids. The V gene lost 3 bases and the J gene lost 10 bases, with 7 bases spanning the gap. Germline V gives CDR1 SQVTM, CDR2 ANQGSEA. The CDR3 reads CSVDGGEQFF. In DNA, the CDR3 is TGCAGCGTTGACGGAGGAGAGCAGTTCTTC.

J is TRBJ2-3 and V is TRBV10-3, with 12 bases aligning to TRBD2. The CDR3 has 15 amino acids. Germline assignment: CDR1 ENHRY and CDR2 SYGVKD. V dropped 6 bases and J dropped 5; count of bases not matched to a gene: 6. DNA of the CDR3: TGTGCCATCAGCCTAGCGGGGGGGCATGGAGATACGCAGTATTTT. Encoded protein: CAISLAGGHGDTQYF.

The V and J genes are TRBV11-2 and TRBJ1-2; D not resolved. The CDR3 sequence is 12 residues long. The V gene's germline CDR1 is SGHAT and CDR2 FQNNGV. V lost 0 bases, J lost 7 bases, and 6 bases lay in between. This CDR3 reads CASSLEYTGYTF. In DNA form, the CDR3 reads TGTGCCAGCAGCTTAGAGTATACTGGCTACACCTTC.

The chain employs TRBV14 and TRBJ2-7, with D perhaps matching TRBD1 (6 bases). CDR3 length equals 18 residues. Germline loops: CDR1 SGHDN, CDR2 FVKESK. Deletions cut 0 bases from V and 0 bases from J, with 18 bases between. As DNA, the CDR3 is TGTGCCAGCAGCCAAGATCGCTCGACAGGACCCTCCTCCTACGAGCAGTACTTC. Residues: CASSQDRSTGPSSYEQYF. Filled out from reference TRBV14 and TRBJ2-7, the complete variable domain reads EAGVTQFPSHSVIEKGQTVTLRCDPISGHDNLYWYRRVMGKEIKFLLHFVKESKQDESGMPNNRFLAERTGGTYSTLKVQPAELEDSGVYFCASSQDRSTGPSSYEQYFGPGTRLTVT.

CDR3 in DNA: TGTGCCAGCATGGTCCCTGGGGCCAACGTCCTGACTTTC. Amino acids: CASMVPGANVLTF. The chain carries TRBV27 and TRBJ2-6; no reliable D call. The V end was cut by 7 bases, the J end by 2 bases, with 6 bases between. Germline lookup yields CDR1 MNHEY and CDR2 SMNVEV (reference sequence). The CDR3 contains 13 residues.

The rearrangement uses TRBV28 and TRBJ2-6; no definite D call. The length of the CDR3 is 16 residues. Germline V gives CDR1 MDHEN, CDR2 SYDVKM. V shed 3 bases and J shed 0 bases, with 9 bases lying between them. Here the CDR3 reads CASSLQFSSGANVLTF. CDR3 coding DNA: TGTGCCAGCAGTTTGCAGTTTTCCTCTGGGGCCAACGTCCTGACTTTC. Full variable domain (missing parts from reference TRBV28 and TRBJ2-6): DVKVTQSSRYLVKRTGEKVFLECVQDMDHENMFWYRQDPGLGLRLIYFSYDVKMKEKGDIPEGYSVSREKKERFSLILESASTNQTSMYLCASSLQFSSGANVLTFGAGSRLTVL.

The J gene is TRBJ2-1, the V gene TRBV7-3; D is uncertain. In germline, CDR1 is SGHTA, CDR2 FQGTGA. This CDR3 is built from 11 residues. The V end was cut by 4 bases, the J end by 6 bases, with 4 bases between. CDR3 nucleotides: TGTGCCAGCAGCTCTACCAATGAGCAGTTCTTC. Its translation: CASSSTNEQFF.

J is TRBJ2-2 and V is TRBV19; 8 bases are shared with TRBD1. The length of the CDR3 is 14 residues. The J segment lost 7 bases and the V segment lost 6 bases, leaving 7 bases of the junction unmatched. Germline assignment: CDR1 LNHDA and CDR2 SQIVND (reference sequence). DNA for the CDR3: TGTGCCAGTAGAGCGACAGGGGTTGGCGGGGAGCTGTTTTTT. This translates into CASRATGVGGELFF.

This clone was counted once. This chain uses TRBV6-6 with TRBJ2-5, with D tentatively TRBD1 (5 bases). Germline CDR1 reads MNHNY; CDR2 reads SVGAGI (reference sequence). Trimming took 5 bases from V and 5 from J, leaving 18 bases between them. This CDR3 is built from 15 residues. CDR3 bases: TGTGCCAGCAGTCCACGACGTCAGGGTGTCGAGACCCAGTACTTC. Translating it yields CASSPRRQGVETQYF.

The chain has TRBV9 and TRBJ2-7; tentative D call: TRBD2 (6 bases). Germline V gives CDR1 SGDLS, CDR2 YYNGEE. The CDR3 length is 16 residues. V lost 3 bases, J lost 1 base, and 17 bases lay in between. This CDR3 reads CASSAGGTPQSYEQYF. CDR3 nucleotide sequence: TGTGCCAGCAGCGCCGGAGGGACCCCCCAATCCTACGAGCAGTACTTC.

This chain joins TRBV15 and TRBJ2-2; D remains unclear. CDR3 length: 17 residues. Trimming left V 3 bases short and J 3 bases short, with 17 bases between. Germline V gene data show CDR1 as LNHNV and CDR2 as YYDKDF (reference sequence). Here the CDR3 reads CATSRSSGGPDTGELFF. The CDR3 nucleotides are TGTGCCACCAGCAGGAGTTCGGGTGGGCCGGACACCGGGGAGCTGTTTTTT.

The genes are TRBV4-1 and TRBJ2-1; possibly TRBD2 for D (6 bases). The CDR3 totals 19 residues. Trimming stripped 0 bases from V and 9 bases from J, with 27 bases between. Germline CDR1 and CDR2: MGHRA and YSYEKL. CDR3 coding DNA: TGCGCCAGCAGCCAAGAGGGGACCGGGACTCCGACTAGGCACGGTGAGCAGTTCTTC. Translating gives CASSQEGTGTPTRHGEQFF.

This clone has only one observation. The gene calls are TRBV5-6 and TRBJ1-2; D is possibly TRBD1 (6 bases). V lost 2 bases and J 13 bases, leaving 18 bases between the germline ends. CDR3 length: 13 amino acids. Germline lookup yields CDR1 SGHDT and CDR2 YYEEEE. The CDR3, as DNA: TGTGCCAGCAGCTTACAGGTAGAGAAAGGGGGCACCTTC. Translation gives CASSLQVEKGGTF.

The chain uses TRBV15 and TRBJ1-2; 7 bases fit TRBD1. The germline CDR1 and CDR2 sequences are LNHNV and YYDKDF (reference sequence). V was pared by 3 bases and J by 6 bases, with 10 bases of the junction left unmatched. This CDR3 comprises 15 residues. CDR3 sequence: CATSSPTGYRNGYTF. CDR3 DNA: TGTGCCACCAGCAGCCCGACAGGGTATCGGAATGGCTACACCTTC.